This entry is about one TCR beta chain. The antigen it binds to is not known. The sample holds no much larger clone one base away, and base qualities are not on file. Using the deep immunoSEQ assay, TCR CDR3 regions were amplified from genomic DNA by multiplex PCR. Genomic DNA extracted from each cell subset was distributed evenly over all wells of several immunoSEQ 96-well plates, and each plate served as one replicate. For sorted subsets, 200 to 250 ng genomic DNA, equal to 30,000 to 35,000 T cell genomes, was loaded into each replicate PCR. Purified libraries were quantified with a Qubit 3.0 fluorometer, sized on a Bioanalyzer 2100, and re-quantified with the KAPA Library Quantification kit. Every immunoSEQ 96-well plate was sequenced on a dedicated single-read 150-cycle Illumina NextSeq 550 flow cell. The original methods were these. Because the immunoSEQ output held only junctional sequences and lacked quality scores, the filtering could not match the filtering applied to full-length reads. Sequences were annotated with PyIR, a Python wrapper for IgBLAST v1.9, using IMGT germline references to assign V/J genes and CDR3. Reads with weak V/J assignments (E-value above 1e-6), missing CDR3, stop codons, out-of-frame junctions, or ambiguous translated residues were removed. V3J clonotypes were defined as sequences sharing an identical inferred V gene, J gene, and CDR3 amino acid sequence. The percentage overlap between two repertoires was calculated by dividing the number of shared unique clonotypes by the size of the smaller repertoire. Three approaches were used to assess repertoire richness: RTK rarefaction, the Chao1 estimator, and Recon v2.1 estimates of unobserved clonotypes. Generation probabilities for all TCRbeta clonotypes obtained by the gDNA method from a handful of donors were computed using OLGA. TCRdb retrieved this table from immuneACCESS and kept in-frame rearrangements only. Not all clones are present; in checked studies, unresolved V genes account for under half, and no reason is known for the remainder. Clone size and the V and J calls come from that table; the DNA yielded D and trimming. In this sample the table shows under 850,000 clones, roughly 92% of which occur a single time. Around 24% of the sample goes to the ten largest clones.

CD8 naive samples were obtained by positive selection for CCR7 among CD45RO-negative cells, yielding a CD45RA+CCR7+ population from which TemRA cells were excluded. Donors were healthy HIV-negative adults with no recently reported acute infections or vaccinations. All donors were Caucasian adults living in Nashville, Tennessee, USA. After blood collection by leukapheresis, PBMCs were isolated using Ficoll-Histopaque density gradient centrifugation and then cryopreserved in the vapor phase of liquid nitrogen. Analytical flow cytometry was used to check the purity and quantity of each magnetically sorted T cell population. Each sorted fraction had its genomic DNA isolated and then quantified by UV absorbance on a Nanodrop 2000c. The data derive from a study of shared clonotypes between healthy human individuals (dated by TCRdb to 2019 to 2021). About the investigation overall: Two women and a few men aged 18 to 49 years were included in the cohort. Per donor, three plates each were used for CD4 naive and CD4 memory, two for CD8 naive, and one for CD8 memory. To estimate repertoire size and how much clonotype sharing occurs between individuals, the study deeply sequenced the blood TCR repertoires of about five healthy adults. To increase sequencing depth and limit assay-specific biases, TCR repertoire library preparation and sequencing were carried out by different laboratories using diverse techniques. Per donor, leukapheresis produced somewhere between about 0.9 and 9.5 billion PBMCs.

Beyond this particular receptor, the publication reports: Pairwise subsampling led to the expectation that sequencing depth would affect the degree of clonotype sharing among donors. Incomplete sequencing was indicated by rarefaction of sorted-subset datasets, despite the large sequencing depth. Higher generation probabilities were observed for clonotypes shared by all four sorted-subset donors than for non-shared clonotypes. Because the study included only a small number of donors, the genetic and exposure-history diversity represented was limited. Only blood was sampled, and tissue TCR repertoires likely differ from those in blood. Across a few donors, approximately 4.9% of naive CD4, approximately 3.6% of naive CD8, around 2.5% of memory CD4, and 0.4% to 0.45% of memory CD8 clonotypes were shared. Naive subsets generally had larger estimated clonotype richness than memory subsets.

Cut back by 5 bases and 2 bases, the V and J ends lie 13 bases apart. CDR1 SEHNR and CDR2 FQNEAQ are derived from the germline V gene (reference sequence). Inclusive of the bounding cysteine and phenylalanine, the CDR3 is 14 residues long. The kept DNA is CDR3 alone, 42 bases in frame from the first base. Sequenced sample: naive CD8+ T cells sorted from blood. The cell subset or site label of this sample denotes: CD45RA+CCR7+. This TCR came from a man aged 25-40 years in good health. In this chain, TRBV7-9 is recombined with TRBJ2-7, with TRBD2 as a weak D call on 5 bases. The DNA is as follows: TGTGCCAGCAGCCCCCGGACGAGGGCCTACGAGCAGTACTTC. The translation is CASSPRTRAYEQYF.